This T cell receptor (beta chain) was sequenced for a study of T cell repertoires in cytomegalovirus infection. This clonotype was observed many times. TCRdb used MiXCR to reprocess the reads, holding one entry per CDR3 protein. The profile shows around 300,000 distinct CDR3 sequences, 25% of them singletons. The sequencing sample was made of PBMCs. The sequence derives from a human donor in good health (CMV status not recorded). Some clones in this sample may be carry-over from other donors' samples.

The CDR3 sequence: CASKESSGNTIYF. The CDR3 DNA is TGTGCCAGCAAGGAGAGCTCTGGAAACACCATATATTTT. The chain carries TRBV7-9 and TRBJ1-3; D ambiguous. Germline V lookup: CDR1 SEHNR, CDR2 FQNEAQ (reference sequence). V lost 7 bases to trimming and J lost 0 bases, with 7 bases between them. CDR3 length equals 13 residues.